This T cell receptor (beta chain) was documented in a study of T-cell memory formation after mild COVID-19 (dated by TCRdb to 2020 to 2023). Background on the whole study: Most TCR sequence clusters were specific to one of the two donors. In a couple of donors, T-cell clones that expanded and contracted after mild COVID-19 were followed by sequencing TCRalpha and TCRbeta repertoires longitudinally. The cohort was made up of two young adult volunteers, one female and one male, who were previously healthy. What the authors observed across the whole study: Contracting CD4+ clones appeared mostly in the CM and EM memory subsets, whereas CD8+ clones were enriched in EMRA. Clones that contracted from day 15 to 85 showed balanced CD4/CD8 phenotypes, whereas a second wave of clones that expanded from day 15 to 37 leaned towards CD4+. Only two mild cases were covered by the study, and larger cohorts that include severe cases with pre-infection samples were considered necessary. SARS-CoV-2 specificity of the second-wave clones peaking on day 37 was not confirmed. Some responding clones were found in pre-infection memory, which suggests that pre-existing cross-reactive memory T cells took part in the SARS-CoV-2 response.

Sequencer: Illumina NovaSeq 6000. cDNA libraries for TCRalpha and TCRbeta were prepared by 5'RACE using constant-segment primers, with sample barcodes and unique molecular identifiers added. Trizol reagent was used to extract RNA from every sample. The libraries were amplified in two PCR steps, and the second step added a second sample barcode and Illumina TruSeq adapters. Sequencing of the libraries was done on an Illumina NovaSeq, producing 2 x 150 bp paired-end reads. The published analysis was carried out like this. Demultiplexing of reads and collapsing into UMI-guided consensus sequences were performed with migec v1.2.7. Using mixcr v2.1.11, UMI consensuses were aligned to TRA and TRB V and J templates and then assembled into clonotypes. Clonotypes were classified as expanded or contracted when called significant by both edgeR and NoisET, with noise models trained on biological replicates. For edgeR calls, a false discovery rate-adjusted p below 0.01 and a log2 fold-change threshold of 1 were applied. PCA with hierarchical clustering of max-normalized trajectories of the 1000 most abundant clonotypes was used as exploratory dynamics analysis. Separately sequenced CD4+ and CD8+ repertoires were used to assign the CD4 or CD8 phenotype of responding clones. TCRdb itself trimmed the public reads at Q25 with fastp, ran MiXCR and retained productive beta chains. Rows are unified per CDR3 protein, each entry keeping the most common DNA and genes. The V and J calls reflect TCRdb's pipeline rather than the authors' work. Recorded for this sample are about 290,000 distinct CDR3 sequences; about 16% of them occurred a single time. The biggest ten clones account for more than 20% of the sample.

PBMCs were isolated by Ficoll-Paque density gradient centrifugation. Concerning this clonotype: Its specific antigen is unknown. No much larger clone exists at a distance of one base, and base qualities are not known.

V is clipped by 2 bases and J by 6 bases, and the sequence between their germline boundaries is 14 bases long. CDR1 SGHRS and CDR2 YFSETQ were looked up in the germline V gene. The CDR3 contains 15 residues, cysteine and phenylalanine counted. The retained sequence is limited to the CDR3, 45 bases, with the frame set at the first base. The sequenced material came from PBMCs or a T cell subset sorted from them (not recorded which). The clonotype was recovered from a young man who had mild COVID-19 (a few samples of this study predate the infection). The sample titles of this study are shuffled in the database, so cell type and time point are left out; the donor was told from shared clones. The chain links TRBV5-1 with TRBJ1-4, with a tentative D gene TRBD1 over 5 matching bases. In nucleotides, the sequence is TGCGCCAGCAGCTTCGGACGGGGGAGACATGAAAAACTGTTTTTT. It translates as CASSFGRGRHEKLFF.